This T cell receptor beta chain was obtained from a study of post-analysis software for immune sequencing data. About the study: Progressive-relapsing, secondary progressive and relapsing-remitting multiple sclerosis were among the disease courses included.

Unique molecular identifiers were present in the TCR beta cDNA libraries. It was from roughly 1 to 10 million T cells that about 540,000 cDNA molecules came. From the PCR reads, TCRdb called clonotypes with MiXCR, one entry per CDR3 protein. The sample records fewer than 850,000 distinct CDR3 sequences, about 27% being singletons. Study observations and caveats: Batch-mates among the samples co-clustered strongly by F measure. Significantly lower normalized Chao1 diversity was found in patients with multiple sclerosis relative to controls. When patients were compared with controls, roughly five TRBV segments were more frequent, TRBV5-6, TRBV5-1 and TRBV20-1 among them.

Regarding this clonotype: The antigen remains undetermined.

Per germline, CDR1 SGHTA and CDR2 FQGNSA. The CDR3 totals 13 residues. V was cut by 3 bases and J by 10 bases, with 13 bases left in between. Source material: blood. This rearrangement joins TRBV7-2 to TRBJ2-1, with D possibly being TRBD1 (6 bases). This sequence originates from a girl between 5 and 17 years old with multiple sclerosis. This chain's CDR3 is CASSLTVTGEQFF. Here the CDR3 DNA reads TGTGCCAGCAGCTTGACTGTGACAGGCGAGCAGTTCTTC.